One sample yielded the 7 T cell receptor beta chains listed below, sequenced in a study of cytotoxic CD8 clonotypes in ibrutinib-treated CLL. Produced via immunoSEQ multiplex PCR; TCRdb's table is partial and in-frame only. The data contain some 19,000 clones, 81% of them singletons. This specimen was PBMCs, taken before ibrutinib treatment. The receptors here all came from a human donor with chronic lymphocytic leukemia.

The chain couples TRBV2 to TRBJ2-4; possible D gene TRBD2, 6 bases. Germline assignment: CDR1 SNHLY and CDR2 FYNNEI. The V end was cut by 4 bases, the J end by 6 bases, with 16 bases between. The CDR3 runs to 15 residues. Here the CDR3 DNA reads TGTGCCAGCAGTGGGAGGGCGGAGAGTCGAAACATTCAGTACTTC. This codes for CASSGRAESRNIQYF. Using reference TRBV2 and TRBJ2-4 for the parts outside the CDR3, the full variable domain is EPEVTQTPSHQVTQMGQEVILRCVPISNHLYFYWYRQILGQKVEFLVSFYNNEISEKSEIFDDQFSVERPDGSNFTLKIRSTKLEDSAMYFCASSGRAESRNIQYFGAGTRLSVL.

V usage is TRBV7-3 and J usage is TRBJ1-6; D possibly corresponds to TRBD1 (6 bases). CDR1 is SGHTA, CDR2 FQGTGA, per germline. Deletions cut 5 bases from V and 7 bases from J, with 15 bases between. The CDR3 is made up of 15 amino acids. CDR3 DNA sequence: TGTGCCAGCAGCCCCACACAGGGCTGGAATTCACCCCTCCACTTT. It yields the protein CASSPTQGWNSPLHF.

The V call is TRBV11-3, the J call TRBJ2-1, with TRBD1 matching 10 bases. The germline V gene has CDR1 SGHNT and CDR2 YENEEA. The CDR3 covers 16 residues. With 4 bases clipped from V and 6 bases from J, the junction kept 9 bases outside the gene matches. CDR3 sequence (DNA): TGTGCCAGCAGCTCCTACGACAGGGGGCTTGGCAATGAGCAGTTCTTC. Translating gives CASSSYDRGLGNEQFF.

J is TRBJ2-5 and V is TRBV7-2; 7 bases agree with TRBD1. The CDR3 consists of 15 residues. Germline loops: CDR1 SGHTA, CDR2 FQGNSA. With V trimmed by 4 bases and J by 1 base, 6 bases remained unmatched. As DNA, the CDR3 is TGTGCCAGCAGCTGGACCGGGACAGCCCAAGAGACCCAGTACTTC. This translates into CASSWTGTAQETQYF.

The V and J genes are TRBV28 and TRBJ1-2; 7 bases are shared with TRBD1. Germline trimming cut 6 bases from V and 3 bases from J; bases unmatched to any gene: 10. The CDR3 runs 15 residues. Germline CDR1 MDHEN, CDR2 SYDVKM. CDR3 sequence reads: CASSLPPGTDYGYTF. The CDR3 DNA sequence: TGTGCCAGCAGCCTACCCCCCGGGACAGACTATGGCTACACCTTC.

This chain joins TRBV10-3 and TRBJ2-5; D may be TRBD2 (6 bases). The CDR3 runs to 16 residues. Trimming took 1 base from V and 5 from J, leaving 17 bases between them. Germline loops: CDR1 ENHRY, CDR2 SYGVKD. CDR3 bases: TGTGCCATCAGTGAGTACGACGGGACTCCCAGCGAGACCCAGTACTTC. Protein: CAISEYDGTPSETQYF.

The rearrangement uses TRBV19 and TRBJ1-1; no clear D. The CDR3 has 13 amino acids. Trimming removed 3 bases at V and 2 bases at J, with 7 bases between. Germline V CDR1 and CDR2: LNHDA, SQIVND (reference sequence). The CDR3 DNA sequence: TGTGCCAGTAGTATGCGGCGAAACACTGAAGCTTTCTTT. As protein: CASSMRRNTEAFF.